Listed below are T cell receptor beta chains from one sample, sequenced in a study of human T cells and chemical hapten exposure. From the RACE reads, TCRdb called clonotypes with MiXCR, one entry per CDR3 protein. The repertoire holds about 82,000 distinct CDR3 sequences, with 10% to 15% as singletons. This specimen consisted of whole blood, obtained in connection with sensitization to the hapten diphenylcyclopropenone (DPC). These receptor sequences come from a woman in her forties or fifties with alopecia areata. Some clones in this sample may be carry-over from other donors' samples. The CDR3 runs from the conserved cysteine through the conserved F or W. The D gene is left open where the match is weak. Size values are once, few and many counts, or a class for expanded clones, and some rows have none.

V gene	D gene	clone size	J gene	CDR3 protein	CDR3 DNA
TRBV3-1	TRBD2	many	TRBJ2-2	CASSHNREGISGELFF	TGTGCCAGCAGCCATAACCGGGAGGGTATATCCGGGGAGCTGTTTTTT
TRBV6-5	TRBD1	few	TRBJ1-1	CASSYGPGQGARTTEAFF	TGTGCCAGCAGTTACGGCCCGGGACAGGGGGCGCGTACGACTGAAGCTTTCTTT
TRBV19	-	few	TRBJ1-4	CASIEGEKLFF	TGTGCCAGTATCGAAGGAGAAAAACTGTTTTTT
TRBV20-1	TRBD1	few	TRBJ1-2	CSAGGQVYGYTF	TGCAGTGCTGGGGGACAGGTTTATGGCTACACCTTC
TRBV11-2	TRBD2	many	TRBJ2-1	CASSSTRGGLAGVKFF	TGTGCCAGCAGCTCCACTCGGGGGGGACTAGCGGGAGTGAAGTTCTTC
TRBV5-4	-	-	TRBJ2-3	CASSLEVGGADTQYF	TGTGCCAGCAGCTTGGAGGTCGGGGGAGCTGATACGCAGTATTTT
TRBV11-2	-	-	TRBJ2-1	CASSLFQGSSYNEQFF	TGTGCCAGCAGCTTATTTCAGGGGAGCTCCTACAATGAGCAGTTCTTC
TRBV7-6	TRBD1	many	TRBJ2-5	CASSPIQPVTGAYQETQYF	TGTGCCAGCAGCCCTATCCAACCCGTGACAGGGGCCTACCAAGAGACCCAGTACTTC
TRBV5-4	-	many	TRBJ2-7	CASSRGSDEQYF	TGTGCCAGCAGTCGAGGGAGCGACGAGCAGTACTTC
TRBV24-1	-	-	TRBJ2-4	CATSDFGDIQYF	TGTGCCACCAGTGATTTTGGGGACATTCAGTACTTC
TRBV19	TRBD1	few	TRBJ1-5	CASRWTGENQPQHF	TGTGCCAGTAGATGGACAGGGGAGAATCAGCCCCAGCATTTT
TRBV12-3/TRBV12-4	-	-	TRBJ2-3	CASSFRGAGNTQYF	TGTGCCAGCAGTTTTCGGGGGGCCGGGAATACGCAGTATTTT
TRBV19	TRBD2	few	TRBJ2-3	CASSPRGLAGSTDTQYF	TGTGCCAGTAGCCCAAGAGGCCTAGCGGGAAGCACAGATACGCAGTATTTT
TRBV2	TRBD2	-	TRBJ2-2	CASSELAGVTGELFF	TGTGCCAGCAGTGAGCTAGCGGGAGTTACCGGGGAGCTGTTTTTT
TRBV29-1	-	-	TRBJ1-1	CSVAVLNTEAFF	TGCAGCGTTGCGGTGCTGAACACTGAAGCTTTCTTT
TRBV29-1	-	-	TRBJ2-7	CSVVVSGAVYEQYF	TGCAGCGTTGTCGTGTCGGGGGCAGTCTACGAGCAGTACTTC
TRBV7-9	-	few	TRBJ2-7	CASSLDRVPSKSSEQYF	TGTGCCAGCAGCCTAGATAGGGTCCCGTCGAAATCCAGCGAGCAGTACTTC
TRBV9	-	many	TRBJ2-6	CASSVWSGTLQSGANVLTF	TGTGCCAGCAGCGTATGGTCGGGGACTTTACAATCTGGGGCCAACGTCCTGACTTTC
TRBV4-1	-	many	TRBJ2-1	CASSQVIGLANYNEQFF	TGCGCCAGCAGCCAAGTCATCGGGCTAGCGAACTACAATGAGCAGTTCTTC
TRBV6-1	-	-	TRBJ1-5	CASTQGFNQPQHF	TGTGCCAGCACTCAGGGGTTCAATCAGCCCCAGCATTTT
TRBV3-1	-	-	TRBJ2-6	CASSQDRLTARTHSGANVLTF	TGTGCCAGCAGCCAAGACCGCCTGACAGCCCGGACCCACTCTGGGGCCAACGTCCTGACTTTC
TRBV4-2	-	many	TRBJ2-7	CASSQAREQYF	TGTGCCAGCAGCCAAGCTAGGGAGCAGTACTTC
TRBV29-1	-	many	TRBJ2-1	CSVEPSSPPQFF	TGCAGCGTTGAGCCTTCCTCCCCGCCGCAGTTCTTC
TRBV7-9	-	-	TRBJ1-6	CASSGRTSPLHF	TGTGCCAGCAGCGGTAGGACTTCACCCCTCCACTTT
TRBV4-1	TRBD1	many	TRBJ1-6	CASSQEGQANSPLHF	TGCGCCAGCAGCCAAGAAGGACAGGCCAACTCACCCCTCCACTTT
TRBV6-2/TRBV6-3	-	few	TRBJ1-1	CASSYGVGITEAFF	TGTGCCAGCAGTTACGGGGTAGGAATTACTGAAGCTTTCTTT
TRBV10-3	TRBD1	few	TRBJ1-6	CAISESGTGSTPLHF	TGTGCCATCAGTGAGTCGGGGACAGGGAGTACACCCCTCCACTTT
TRBV25-1	TRBD2	-	TRBJ2-5	CASRGSGQETQYF	TGTGCCAGCAGAGGTAGCGGGCAAGAGACCCAGTACTTC
TRBV20-1	-	many	TRBJ2-5	CSARGTPETQYF	TGCAGTGCGAGGGGGACGCCGGAGACCCAGTACTTC